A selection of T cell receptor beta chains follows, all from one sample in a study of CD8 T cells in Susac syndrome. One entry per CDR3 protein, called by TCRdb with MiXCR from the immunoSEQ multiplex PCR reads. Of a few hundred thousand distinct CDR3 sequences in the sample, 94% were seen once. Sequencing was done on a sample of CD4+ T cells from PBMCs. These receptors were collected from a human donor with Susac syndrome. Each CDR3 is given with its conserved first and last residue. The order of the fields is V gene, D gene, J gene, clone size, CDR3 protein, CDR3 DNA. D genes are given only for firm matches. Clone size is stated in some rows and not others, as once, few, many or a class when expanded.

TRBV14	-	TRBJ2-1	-	CASSQDEMVVRGSYGNEQFF	TGTGCCAGCAGCCAAGATGAGATGGTGGTCAGAGGGTCGTATGGCAATGAGCAGTTCTTC
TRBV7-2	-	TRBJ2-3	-	CASSLYQRGLKDTQYF	TGTGCCAGCAGCTTATACCAACGGGGGTTGAAGGATACGCAGTATTTT
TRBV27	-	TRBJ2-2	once	CASSPLSGALLNTGELFF	TGTGCCAGCAGTCCCCTGTCGGGGGCTCTATTGAACACCGGGGAGCTGTTTTTT
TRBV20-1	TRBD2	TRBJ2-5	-	CSATGTSGGQETQYF	TGCAGTGCTACCGGGACTAGCGGGGGCCAAGAGACCCAGTACTTC
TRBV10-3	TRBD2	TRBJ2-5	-	CAISPIVGGFRETQYF	TGTGCCATCAGTCCCATTGTGGGGGGGTTCAGAGAGACCCAGTACTTC
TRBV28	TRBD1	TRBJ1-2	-	CASSFISRTGNYGYTF	TGTGCCAGCAGTTTCATCTCTCGGACAGGGAACTATGGCTACACCTTC
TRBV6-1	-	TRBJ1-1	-	CATPSRFNTEAFF	TGTGCCACCCCCAGTCGTTTTAACACTGAAGCTTTCTTT
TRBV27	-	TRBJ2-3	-	CASSLSPHSDTQYF	TGTGCCAGCAGTTTATCCCCCCACTCAGATACGCAGTATTTT
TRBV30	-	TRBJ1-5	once	CAWSGLYQPQHF	TGTGCCTGGAGTGGTTTGTATCAGCCCCAGCATTTT
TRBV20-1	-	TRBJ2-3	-	CSARDRSTDTQYF	TGCAGTGCAAGAGACAGGAGCACAGATACGCAGTATTTT
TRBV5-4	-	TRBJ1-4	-	CASSPEGGVGEKLFF	TGTGCCAGCAGCCCCGAGGGGGGAGTGGGGGAAAAACTGTTTTTT
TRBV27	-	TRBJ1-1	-	CASSWRVGTEAFF	TGTGCCAGCAGTTGGAGGGTGGGGACTGAAGCTTTCTTT
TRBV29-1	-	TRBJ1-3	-	CSVEDRGRDGNTIYF	TGCAGCGTTGAAGATCGCGGGAGAGATGGAAACACCATATATTTT
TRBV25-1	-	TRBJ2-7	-	CASSRLAEQYF	TGTGCCAGCAGTCGGCTAGCCGAGCAGTACTTC
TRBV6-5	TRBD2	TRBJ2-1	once	CASSSLTSGTYYNEQFF	TGTGCCAGCAGTTCTCTGACTAGCGGAACTTATTACAATGAGCAGTTCTTC
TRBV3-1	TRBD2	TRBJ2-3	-	CASSQEVISGGAADTQYF	TGTGCCAGCAGCCAAGAAGTAATTAGCGGGGGGGCCGCAGATACGCAGTATTTT
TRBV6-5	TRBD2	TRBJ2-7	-	CASSYTPGLAAKRSQYEQYF	TGTGCCAGCAGTTACACACCGGGACTAGCGGCGAAGAGGTCCCAATACGAGCAGTACTTC
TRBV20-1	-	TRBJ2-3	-	CSARGPLVTQYF	TGCAGTGCTAGGGGCCCGTTGGTCACGCAGTATTTT
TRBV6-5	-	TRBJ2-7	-	CASSYLGRGLTYEQYF	TGTGCCAGCAGTTACTTGGGACGGGGGCTTACCTACGAGCAGTACTTC
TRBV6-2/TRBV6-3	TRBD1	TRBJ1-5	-	CASRRTGGQGPQHF	TGTGCCAGCAGGCGAACAGGGGGCCAGGGGCCCCAGCATTTT
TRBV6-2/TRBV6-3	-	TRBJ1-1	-	CASGKTGNTEAFF	TGTGCCAGCGGGAAGACAGGGAACACTGAAGCTTTCTTT
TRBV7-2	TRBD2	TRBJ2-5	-	CASSLVAGGAHPQETQYF	TGTGCCAGCAGCCTAGTAGCGGGGGGCGCCCACCCCCAAGAGACCCAGTACTTC
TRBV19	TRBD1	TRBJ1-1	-	CASSPGTGGTEAFF	TGTGCCAGTAGTCCAGGGACAGGGGGCACTGAAGCTTTCTTT
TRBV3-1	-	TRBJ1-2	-	CASSQDTAYGYTF	TGTGCCAGCAGCCAAGACACTGCCTATGGCTACACCTTC
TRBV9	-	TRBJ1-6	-	CASSVADSSDSPLHF	TGTGCCAGCAGCGTAGCTGACTCATCAGATTCACCCCTCCACTTT
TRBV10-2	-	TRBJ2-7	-	CASSGQAYEQYF	TGCGCCAGCAGTGGACAAGCCTACGAGCAGTACTTC